These 29 T cell receptor beta chains were sequenced from one sample in a study of cytotoxic CD8 clonotypes in ibrutinib-treated CLL. The repertoire was sequenced with immunoSEQ multiplex PCR; TCRdb's copy has only in-frame clones and lacks some. The repertoire holds approximately 100,000 clones, around 77% seen once, with around 24% in the top ten. The material sequenced was PBMCs, taken after 24 months of ibrutinib treatment. These receptors were obtained from a human donor with chronic lymphocytic leukemia.

The gene calls are TRBV18 and TRBJ2-7; 11 bases fit TRBD2. The CDR3 has 16 amino acids. The J segment lost 3 bases and the V segment lost 3 bases, leaving 7 bases of the junction unmatched. Germline CDR1 and CDR2: KGHSH and LQKENI. The CDR3 is CASSPVLAGGIYEQYF. DNA of the CDR3: TGTGCCAGCTCACCTGTTCTAGCGGGGGGTATCTACGAGCAGTACTTC.

J is TRBJ2-7 and V is TRBV6-6; 11 bases are shared with TRBD2. The J segment lost 7 bases and the V segment lost 5 bases, leaving 13 bases of the junction unmatched. Germline V CDR1 and CDR2: MNHNY, SVGAGI (reference sequence). The length of the CDR3 is 16 residues. CDR3 sequence reads: CASSGLGVAGGREQYF. In nucleotides, the CDR3 is TGTGCCAGCAGTGGTCTAGGGGTAGCGGGAGGGCGGGAGCAGTACTTC.

This sequence joins TRBV28 and TRBJ2-1, with D unresolved. V was shortened by 2 bases and J by 0 bases, with 8 bases between the two germline ends. The CDR3 contains 15 residues. CDR1 is MDHEN, CDR2 SYDVKM, per germline. The CDR3 region has the DNA TGTGCCAGCAGTTTAGTATCGGGCTCCTACAATGAGCAGTTCTTC. This translates into CASSLVSGSYNEQFF.

V is TRBV10-3 and J is TRBJ1-1; D remains unclear. The CDR3 consists of 16 residues. Germline-derived CDR1 and CDR2 are ENHRY and SYGVKD. Deletions cut 4 bases from V and 0 bases from J, with 15 bases between. CDR3 nucleotides: TGTGCCATCAGTGGCGGGTCGGAGGTAATGAACACTGAAGCTTTCTTT. This codes for CAISGGSEVMNTEAFF.

A single count supports this clone. This chain joins TRBV11-2 and TRBJ2-7; D not certain. The CDR3 length is 11 residues. V was clipped by 5 bases and J by 7 bases, with 9 bases between them. CDR1 and CDR2 from the germline V gene are SGHAT and FQNNGV. The CDR3 region is CASSLLLEQYF. As DNA, the CDR3 is TGTGCCAGCAGCCTCCTCCTGGAGCAGTACTTC.

The rearrangement links TRBV20-1 to TRBJ2-5; unclear D gene. CDR1 DFQATT and CDR2 SNEGSKA come from the germline V gene (reference sequence). Trimming shortened V by 5 bases and J by 5 bases, and 6 bases separated the two germline ends. The CDR3 runs to 10 residues. CDR3 DNA sequence: TGCAGTGCTTTGGTCGAGACCCAGTACTTC. Translating it yields CSALVETQYF.

This chain uses TRBV7-2 with TRBJ2-7; D ambiguous. CDR3 length equals 15 residues. V was pared by 6 bases and J by 3 bases, with 18 bases between. Germline V gene data show CDR1 as SGHTA and CDR2 as FQGNSA. In DNA, the CDR3 is TGTGCCAGCAGTCTCGCCGTGGGGAACAACTACGAGCAGTACTTC. Protein sequence: CASSLAVGNNYEQYF.

The V and J genes are TRBV7-2 and TRBJ2-1, with TRBD2 matching 10 bases. V lost 3 bases, J lost 4 bases, and 3 bases stayed unmatched. This CDR3 has 15 residues. Germline V gene lookup returns CDR1 SGHTA and CDR2 FQGNSA. CDR3 DNA: TGTGCCAGCAGCTTTGTAGCGGGGGGATACAATGAGCAGTTCTTC. Translated, it gives CASSFVAGGYNEQFF.

The CDR3 loop is CASSMTGSGYTF. In nucleotides, the CDR3 is TGCGCCAGCAGCATGACAGGGTCCGGCTACACCTTC. The gene calls are TRBV5-1 and TRBJ1-2, with TRBD1 matching over 7 bases. The CDR3 runs to 12 residues. V was pared by 4 bases and J by 8 bases, with 5 bases of the junction left unmatched. From germline, CDR1 is SGHRS and CDR2 YFSETQ.

The chain recombines TRBV28 with TRBJ1-5; 8 bases line up with TRBD1. The J segment lost 2 bases and the V segment lost 2 bases, leaving 2 bases of the junction unmatched. Looked up from germline, CDR1 is MDHEN and CDR2 is SYDVKM. The CDR3 consists of 15 residues. The CDR3 DNA sequence: TGTGCCAGCAGTTTAGGGACAGGAGGCAATCAGCCCCAGCATTTT. This gives the protein CASSLGTGGNQPQHF.

This sequence joins TRBV30 and TRBJ2-2; 10 bases map to TRBD2. Germline trimming cut 0 bases from V and 3 bases from J; bases unmatched to any gene: 4. The CDR3 has 16 amino acids. Germline V gene data show CDR1 as GTSNPN and CDR2 as SVGIG (reference sequence). The CDR3 DNA follows: TGTGCCTGGAGTGTAGCGGGAGGGTTTTACACCGGGGAGCTGTTTTTT. Translation: CAWSVAGGFYTGELFF. Based on the CDR3 plus reference TRBV30 and TRBJ2-2, the full variable domain is SQTIHQWPATLVQPVGSPLSLECTVEGTSNPNLYWYRQAAGRGLQLLFYSVGIGQISSEVPQNLSASRPQDRQFILSSKKLLLSDSGFYLCAWSVAGGFYTGELFFGEGSRLTVL.

With respect to this clone: Within the sample, other DNA sequences also encode this same CDR3. The V gene is TRBV20-1, the J gene TRBJ1-1; no reliable D call. The CDR3 length is 11 residues. V gave up 5 bases and J gave up 0 bases, with 4 bases separating them. Germline CDR1 and CDR2: DFQATT and SNEGSKA (reference sequence). The CDR3 sequence: CSAPLNTEAFF. The CDR3 DNA reads as TGCAGTGCTCCTTTGAACACTGAAGCTTTCTTT.

This clone was found a few times. The CDR3 DNA reads as TGTGCCTGGAGTTTACTTGGTGTCATCAAGGAGACCCAGTACTTC. This translates into CAWSLLGVIKETQYF. V is TRBV30 and J is TRBJ2-5, with D hard to call. Germline CDR1 GTSNPN, CDR2 SVGIG (reference sequence). V was clipped by 2 bases and J by 5 bases, with 18 bases between them. This CDR3 is built from 15 residues.

The V gene is TRBV10-3, the J gene TRBJ1-3; D is undetermined. This CDR3 region has 15 residues. Trimming left V 0 bases short and J 1 base short, with 7 bases between. Germline CDR1 ENHRY, CDR2 SYGVKD. The CDR3 DNA is TGTGCCATCAGTGAGTCGAACTATTCTGGAAACACCATATATTTT. It is translated as CAISESNYSGNTIYF.

This clone appeared a few times. The J gene is TRBJ2-1, the V gene TRBV5-6; TRBD2 might be the D (5 bases). The V gene's germline CDR1 is SGHDT and CDR2 YYEEEE. The CDR3 runs 18 residues. The ends were cut back, 6 bases at V and 0 bases at J, with 22 bases in the middle. CDR3 protein: CASIRKGSGFSSYNEQFF. The CDR3 nucleotides are TGTGCCAGCATACGGAAGGGAAGCGGCTTCAGCTCCTACAATGAGCAGTTCTTC. Based on the CDR3 plus reference TRBV5-6 and TRBJ2-1, the full variable domain is DAGVTQSPTHLIKTRGQQVTLRCSPKSGHDTVSWYQQALGQGPQFIFQYYEEEERQRGNFPDRFSGHQFPNYSSELNVNALLLGDSALYLCASIRKGSGFSSYNEQFFGPGTRLTVL.

The gene calls are TRBV7-3 and TRBJ2-3; no reliable D call. Germline assignment: CDR1 SGHTA and CDR2 FQGTGA. The length of the CDR3 is 14 residues. The V end was cut by 2 bases, the J end by 1 base, with 7 bases between. The CDR3 is CASSLSRGTDTQYF. CDR3 sequence (DNA): TGTGCCAGCAGCTTATCCAGAGGCACAGATACGCAGTATTTT. Full variable domain (missing parts from reference TRBV7-3 and TRBJ2-3): GAGVSQTPSNKVTEKGKYVELRCDPISGHTALYWYRQSLGQGPEFLIYFQGTGAADDSGLPNDRFFAVRPEGSVSTLKIQRTERGDSAVYLCASSLSRGTDTQYFGPGTRLTVL.

The V gene is TRBV29-1, the J gene TRBJ2-2; the match to TRBD2 covers 9 bases. CDR1 and CDR2 from the germline V gene are SQVTM and ANQGSEA. V dropped 5 bases and J dropped 2; count of bases not matched to a gene: 12. This CDR3 has 17 amino acids. This CDR3 reads CSVRTISGRGNTGELFF. CDR3 nucleotides: TGCAGCGTTCGCACCATTAGCGGGAGAGGTAACACCGGGGAGCTGTTTTTT.

The chain recombines TRBV15 with TRBJ2-5, with TRBD1 matching 9 bases. Trimming cost V 4 bases and J 6 bases; bases outside gene matches: 6. The germline gives CDR1 LNHNV, CDR2 YYDKDF (reference sequence). This CDR3 comprises 14 residues. DNA of the CDR3: TGTGCCACCAGCAAGGGACAGGGTATAAAGACCCAGTACTTC. Translating it yields CATSKGQGIKTQYF.

V gene TRBV6-1 combines with J gene TRBJ2-3, with 9 bases that match TRBD2. Germline CDR1 reads MNHNS; CDR2 reads SASEGT. Trimming removed 6 bases from V and 6 bases from J; junction bases left unmatched: 10. There are 15 residues in the CDR3. This CDR3 reads CASSGGGLASDTQYF. The CDR3 DNA is TGTGCCAGCAGCGGGGGGGGACTAGCTTCCGATACGCAGTATTTT.

This chain links TRBV27 with TRBJ2-7; TRBD1 matches 7 bases. V was pared by 7 bases and J by 6 bases, with 9 bases of the junction left unmatched. Germline values: CDR1 MNHEY, CDR2 SMNVEV (reference sequence). This CDR3 is built from 13 residues. CDR3 DNA sequence: TGTGCCAGCACCCCGACAGGGAAGAGCGAGCAGTACTTC. Protein product: CASTPTGKSEQYF.

This clone was found a few times. V usage is TRBV28 and J usage is TRBJ2-3; TRBD1 aligns across 7 bases. Unmatched junction bases numbered 13, after V lost 5 bases and J lost 8 bases. The CDR3 has 15 residues. The V gene's germline CDR1 is MDHEN and CDR2 SYDVKM. The CDR3 sequence is CASSPPGQPGGTQYF. CDR3 nucleotide sequence: TGTGCCAGCAGTCCCCCGGGACAACCAGGGGGTACGCAGTATTTT.

The chain is built from TRBV5-1 and TRBJ2-2, with 9 bases aligning to TRBD2. Per germline, CDR1 SGHRS and CDR2 YFSETQ. V was pared by 5 bases and J by 0 bases, with 2 bases of the junction left unmatched. This CDR3 has 15 amino acids. The CDR3 spells CASRLAGPNTGELFF. CDR3 nucleotide sequence: TGCGCCAGCAGGCTAGCGGGACCGAACACCGGGGAGCTGTTTTTT.

This clone turned up a few times. The chain uses TRBV30 and TRBJ2-4; 9 nucleotides align to TRBD1. V was pared by 2 bases and J by 8 bases, with 7 bases of the junction left unmatched. The CDR3 spans 14 residues. Germline assignment: CDR1 GTSNPN and CDR2 SVGIG (reference sequence). CDR3 sequence: CAWSSGTGFYIQYF. CDR3 sequence (DNA): TGTGCCTGGAGTTCCGGGACAGGGTTTTACATTCAGTACTTC. Together with reference TRBV30 and TRBJ2-4, the CDR3 gives the full variable domain: SQTIHQWPATLVQPVGSPLSLECTVEGTSNPNLYWYRQAAGRGLQLLFYSVGIGQISSEVPQNLSASRPQDRQFILSSKKLLLSDSGFYLCAWSSGTGFYIQYFGAGTRLSVL.

CDR3 protein: CASSFRAGREQYF. CDR3 nucleotides: TGTGCCAGCAGCTTCAGGGCGGGGCGCGAGCAGTACTTC. The chain combines TRBV7-3 with TRBJ2-7, with D perhaps TRBD2 (6 bases). Trimming removed 3 bases from V and 6 bases from J, with 12 bases in between. This CDR3 has 13 amino acids. Germline V CDR1 and CDR2: SGHTA, FQGTGA.

The gene calls are TRBV19 and TRBJ2-3; 8 bases are shared with TRBD2. Per germline, CDR1 LNHDA and CDR2 SQIVND (reference sequence). J was trimmed by 4 bases and V by 5 bases; bases with no gene match: 8. CDR3 length equals 15 residues. CDR3 coding DNA: TGTGCCAGTAGTCGACGGGGGGGCAGAGCAGATACGCAGTATTTT. It is translated as CASSRRGGRADTQYF.

CDR3 coding DNA: TGTGCCAGCAGTTTATCGGCAGGGGGGAACTATGGCTACACCTTC. Translating it yields CASSLSAGGNYGYTF. The chain couples TRBV27 to TRBJ1-2; TRBD1 matches 7 bases. Per germline, CDR1 MNHEY and CDR2 SMNVEV (reference sequence). Trimming took 0 bases from V and 2 from J; bases not matched to a gene: 3. The CDR3 extends over 15 amino acids.

CDR3 sequence reads: CASSLFAGSDQYF. In DNA, the CDR3 is TGTGCCAGCAGTTTATTTGCCGGGTCGGACCAGTACTTC. The genes are TRBV28 and TRBJ2-4; no clear D. The CDR3 covers 13 residues. Germline V gene sequence: CDR1 MDHEN, CDR2 SYDVKM. Trimming removed 1 base from V and 13 bases from J, with 14 bases in between.

The rearrangement links TRBV19 to TRBJ2-1; D is unresolved. This CDR3 is built from 15 residues. Looked up from germline, CDR1 is LNHDA and CDR2 is SQIVND (reference sequence). V was pared by 3 bases and J by 6 bases, with 15 bases between. The CDR3 nucleotides read TGTGCCAGTAGTATTCGCACTGGGGTGCCCAATGAGCAGTTCTTC. Translated, it gives CASSIRTGVPNEQFF. Combining the CDR3 with reference TRBV19 and TRBJ2-1 gives the whole variable domain DGGITQSPKYLFRKEGQNVTLSCEQNLNHDAMYWYRQDPGQGLRLIYYSQIVNDFQKGDIAEGYSVSREKKESFPLTVTSAQKNPTAFYLCASSIRTGVPNEQFFGPGTRLTVL.

The chain links TRBV25-1 to TRBJ1-4; tentative D call: TRBD1 (6 bases). This CDR3 comprises 13 residues. Germline V gene lookup returns CDR1 MGHDK and CDR2 SYGVNS. V was cut by 2 bases and J by 10 bases, with 11 bases left in between. The CDR3 sequence is CASSEETGSKLFF. In nucleotides, the CDR3 is TGTGCCAGCAGTGAAGAGACAGGTTCAAAACTGTTTTTT. Full variable domain (missing parts from reference TRBV25-1 and TRBJ1-4): EADIYQTPRYLVIGTGKKITLECSQTMGHDKMYWYQQDPGMELHLIHYSYGVNSTEKGDLSSESTVSRIRTEHFPLTLESARPSHTSQYLCASSEETGSKLFFGSGTQLSVL.